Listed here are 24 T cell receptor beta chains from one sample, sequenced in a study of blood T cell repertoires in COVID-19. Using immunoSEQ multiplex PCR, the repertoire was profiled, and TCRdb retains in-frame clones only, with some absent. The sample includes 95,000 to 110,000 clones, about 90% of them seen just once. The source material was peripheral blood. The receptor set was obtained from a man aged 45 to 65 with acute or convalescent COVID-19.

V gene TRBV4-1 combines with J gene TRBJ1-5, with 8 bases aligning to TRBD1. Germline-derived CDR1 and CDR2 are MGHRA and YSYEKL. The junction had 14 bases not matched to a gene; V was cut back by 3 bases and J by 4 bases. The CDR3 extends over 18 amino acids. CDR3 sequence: CASSQSDRGGHWNQPQHF. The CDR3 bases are TGCGCCAGCAGCCAGTCAGACAGGGGTGGTCATTGGAATCAGCCCCAGCATTTT.

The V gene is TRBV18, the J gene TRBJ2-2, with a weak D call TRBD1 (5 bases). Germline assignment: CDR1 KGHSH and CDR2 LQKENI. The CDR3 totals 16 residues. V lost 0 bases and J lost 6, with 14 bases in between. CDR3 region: CASSPPQPGLSGELFF. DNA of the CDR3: TGTGCCAGCTCACCACCGCAGCCAGGGTTGTCCGGGGAGCTGTTTTTT.

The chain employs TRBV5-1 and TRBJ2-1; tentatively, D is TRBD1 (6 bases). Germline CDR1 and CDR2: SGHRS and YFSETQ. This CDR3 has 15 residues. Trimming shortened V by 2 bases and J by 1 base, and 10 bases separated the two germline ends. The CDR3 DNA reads TGCGCCAGCAGCTTAAGACAGGAGTCCTACAATGAGCAGTTCTTC. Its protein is CASSLRQESYNEQFF.

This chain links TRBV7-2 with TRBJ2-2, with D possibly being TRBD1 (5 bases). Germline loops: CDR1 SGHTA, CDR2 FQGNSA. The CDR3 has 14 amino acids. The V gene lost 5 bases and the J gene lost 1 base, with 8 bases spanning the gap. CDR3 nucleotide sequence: TGTGCCAGCAGCCCCCAGGGGAACACCGGGGAGCTGTTTTTT. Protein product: CASSPQGNTGELFF.

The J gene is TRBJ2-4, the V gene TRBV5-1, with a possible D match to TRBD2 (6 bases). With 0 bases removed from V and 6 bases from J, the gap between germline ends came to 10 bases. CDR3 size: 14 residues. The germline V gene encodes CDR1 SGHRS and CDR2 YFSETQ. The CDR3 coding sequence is TGCGCCAGCAGCTTGGGGGGAGGCGGAAACATTCAGTACTTC. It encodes CASSLGGGGNIQYF.

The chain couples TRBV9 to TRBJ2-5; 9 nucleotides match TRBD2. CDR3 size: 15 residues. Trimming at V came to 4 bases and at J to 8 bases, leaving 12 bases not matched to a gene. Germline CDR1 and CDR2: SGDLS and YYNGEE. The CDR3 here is CASSPVAGAGNTQYF. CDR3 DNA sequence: TGTGCCAGCAGCCCCGTAGCGGGAGCTGGGAACACCCAGTACTTC.

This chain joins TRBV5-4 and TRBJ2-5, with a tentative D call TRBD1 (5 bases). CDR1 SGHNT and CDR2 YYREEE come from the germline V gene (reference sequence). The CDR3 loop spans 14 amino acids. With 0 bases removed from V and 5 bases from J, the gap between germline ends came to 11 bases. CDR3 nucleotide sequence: TGTGCCAGCAGCTTGGGAATAGCAGGGGAGACCCAGTACTTC. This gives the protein CASSLGIAGETQYF.

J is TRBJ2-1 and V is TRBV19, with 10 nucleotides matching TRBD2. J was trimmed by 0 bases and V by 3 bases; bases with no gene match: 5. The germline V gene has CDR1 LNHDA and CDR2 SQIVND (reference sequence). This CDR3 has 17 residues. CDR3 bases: TGTGCCAGTAGTATTAAGCGGGAGGGAAACTCCTACAATGAGCAGTTCTTC. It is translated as CASSIKREGNSYNEQFF.

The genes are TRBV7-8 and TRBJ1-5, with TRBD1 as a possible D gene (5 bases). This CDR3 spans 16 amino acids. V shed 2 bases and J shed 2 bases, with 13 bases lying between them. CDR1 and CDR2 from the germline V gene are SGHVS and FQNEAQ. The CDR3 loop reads CASSLSRDQGNQPQHF. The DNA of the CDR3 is TGTGCCAGCAGCTTAAGCAGGGATCAGGGCAATCAGCCCCAGCATTTT. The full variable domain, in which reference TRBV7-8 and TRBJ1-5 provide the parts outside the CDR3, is GAGVSQSPRYKVAKRGQDVALRCDPISGHVSLFWYQQALGQGPEFLTYFQNEAQLDKSGLPSDRFFAERPEGSVSTLKIQRTQQEDSAVYLCASSLSRDQGNQPQHFGDGTRLSIL.

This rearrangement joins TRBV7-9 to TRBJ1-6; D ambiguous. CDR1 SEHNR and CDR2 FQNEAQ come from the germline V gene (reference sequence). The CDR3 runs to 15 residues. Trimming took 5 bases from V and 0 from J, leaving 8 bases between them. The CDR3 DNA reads TGTGCCAGCAGCCCCCTAACCTCCTATAATTCACCCCTCCACTTT. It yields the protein CASSPLTSYNSPLHF. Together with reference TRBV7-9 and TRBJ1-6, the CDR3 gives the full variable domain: DTGVSQNPRHKITKRGQNVTFRCDPISEHNRLYWYRQTLGQGPEFLTYFQNEAQLEKSRLLSDRFSAERPKGSFSTLEIQRTEQGDSAMYLCASSPLTSYNSPLHFGNGTRLTVT.

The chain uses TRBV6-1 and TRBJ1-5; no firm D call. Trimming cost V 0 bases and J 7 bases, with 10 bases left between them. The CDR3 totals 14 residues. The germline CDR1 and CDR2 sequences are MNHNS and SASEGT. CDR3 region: CASSEALPRQPQHF. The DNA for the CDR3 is TGTGCCAGCAGTGAAGCGCTTCCGAGGCAGCCCCAGCATTTT.

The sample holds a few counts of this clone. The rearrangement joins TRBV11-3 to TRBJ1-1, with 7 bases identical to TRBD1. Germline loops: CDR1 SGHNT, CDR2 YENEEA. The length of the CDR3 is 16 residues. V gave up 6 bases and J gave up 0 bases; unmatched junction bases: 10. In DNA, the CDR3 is TGTGCCAGCAGGATCGGGACAGACCTTATGAACACTGAAGCTTTCTTT. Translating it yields CASRIGTDLMNTEAFF.

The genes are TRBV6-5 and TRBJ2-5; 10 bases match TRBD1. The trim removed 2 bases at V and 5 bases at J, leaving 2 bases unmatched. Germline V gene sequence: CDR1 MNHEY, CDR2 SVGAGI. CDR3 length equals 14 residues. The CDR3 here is CASSYRTGGETQYF. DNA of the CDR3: TGTGCCAGCAGTTACCGGACAGGGGGTGAGACCCAGTACTTC.

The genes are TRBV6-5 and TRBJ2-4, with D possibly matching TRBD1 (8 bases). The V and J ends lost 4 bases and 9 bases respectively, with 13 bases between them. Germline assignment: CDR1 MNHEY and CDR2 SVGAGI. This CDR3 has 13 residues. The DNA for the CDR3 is TGTGCCAGCAGTTCCACAGGGGGGGGCATTCAGTACTTC. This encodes CASSSTGGGIQYF.

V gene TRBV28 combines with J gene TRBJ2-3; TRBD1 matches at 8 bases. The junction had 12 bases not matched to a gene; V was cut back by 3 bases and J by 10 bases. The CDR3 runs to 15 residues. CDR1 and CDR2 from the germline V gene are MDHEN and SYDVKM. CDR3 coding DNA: TGTGCCAGCAGTTTTAGTGGGACAGGCGTTAAGTCGCAGTATTTT. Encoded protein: CASSFSGTGVKSQYF.

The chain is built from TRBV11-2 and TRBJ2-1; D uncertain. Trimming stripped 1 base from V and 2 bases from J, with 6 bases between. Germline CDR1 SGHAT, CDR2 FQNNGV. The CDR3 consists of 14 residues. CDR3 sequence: CASSLVSAYNEQFF. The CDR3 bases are TGTGCCAGCAGCTTAGTTTCCGCCTACAATGAGCAGTTCTTC.

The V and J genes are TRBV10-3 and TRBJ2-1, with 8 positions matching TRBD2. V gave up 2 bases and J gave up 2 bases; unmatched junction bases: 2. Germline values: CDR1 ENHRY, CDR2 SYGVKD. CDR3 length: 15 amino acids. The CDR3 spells CAISEPAGAYNEQFF. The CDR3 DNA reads TGTGCCATCAGTGAGCCAGCGGGAGCCTACAATGAGCAGTTCTTC.

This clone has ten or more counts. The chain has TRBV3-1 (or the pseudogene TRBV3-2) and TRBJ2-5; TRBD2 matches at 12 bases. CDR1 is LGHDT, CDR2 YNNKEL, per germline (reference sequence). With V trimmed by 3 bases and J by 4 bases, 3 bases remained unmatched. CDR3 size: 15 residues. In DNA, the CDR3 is TGTGCCAGCAGCCAGACTAGCGGGAGCCGAGAGACCCAGTACTTC. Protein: CASSQTSGSRETQYF.

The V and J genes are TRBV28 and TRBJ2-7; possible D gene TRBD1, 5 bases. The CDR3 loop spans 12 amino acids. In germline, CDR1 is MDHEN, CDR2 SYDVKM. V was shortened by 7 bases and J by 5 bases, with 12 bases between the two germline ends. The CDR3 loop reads CASNRQGNEQYF. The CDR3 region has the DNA TGTGCCAGCAATCGTCAGGGAAACGAGCAGTACTTC.

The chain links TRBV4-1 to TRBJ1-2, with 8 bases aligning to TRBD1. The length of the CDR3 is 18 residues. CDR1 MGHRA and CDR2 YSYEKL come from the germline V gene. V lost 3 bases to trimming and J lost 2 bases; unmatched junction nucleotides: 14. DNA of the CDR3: TGCGCCAGCAGCCATAGGGAGGGACAGGAGGACCCCAACTATGGCTACACCTTC. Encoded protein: CASSHREGQEDPNYGYTF.

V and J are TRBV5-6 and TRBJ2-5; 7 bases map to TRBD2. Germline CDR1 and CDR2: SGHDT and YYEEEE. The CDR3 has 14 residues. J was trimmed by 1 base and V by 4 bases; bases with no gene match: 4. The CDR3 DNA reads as TGTGCCAGCAGCCCAGGGACTACCCAAGAGACCCAGTACTTC. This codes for CASSPGTTQETQYF.

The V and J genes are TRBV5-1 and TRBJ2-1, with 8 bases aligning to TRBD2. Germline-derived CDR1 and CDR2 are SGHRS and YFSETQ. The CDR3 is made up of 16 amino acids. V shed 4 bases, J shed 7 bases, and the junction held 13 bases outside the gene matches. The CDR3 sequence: CASSPSTGTRSNEQFF. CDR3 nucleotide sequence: TGCGCCAGCAGCCCAAGTACCGGGACTAGGTCGAATGAGCAGTTCTTC.

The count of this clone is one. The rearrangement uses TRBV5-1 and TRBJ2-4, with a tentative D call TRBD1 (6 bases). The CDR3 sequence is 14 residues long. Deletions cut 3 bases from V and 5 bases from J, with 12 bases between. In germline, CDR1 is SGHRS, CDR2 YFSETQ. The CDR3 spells CASSSGDGQNIQYF. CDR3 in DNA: TGCGCCAGCAGCTCAGGGGACGGACAAAACATTCAGTACTTC.

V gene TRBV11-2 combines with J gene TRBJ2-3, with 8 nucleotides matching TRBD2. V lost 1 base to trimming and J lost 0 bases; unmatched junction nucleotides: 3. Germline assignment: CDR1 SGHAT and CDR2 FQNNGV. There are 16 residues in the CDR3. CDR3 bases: TGTGCCAGCAGCTTAGGGGTAGCGGGAAGCACAGATACGCAGTATTTT. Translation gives CASSLGVAGSTDTQYF.